This T cell receptor (beta chain) was obtained from a study of blood T cell repertoires in COVID-19. Overall study: Acute-phase and convalescent COVID-19 samples originated in the United States, Italy and Spain. Sample material is recorded as cDNA or gDNA derived from T cells, B-cell-depleted T cells, or PBMCs.

Libraries were prepared by immunoSEQ multiplex PCR; TCRdb keeps only in-frame clonotypes and omits some of them. The data show about 190,000 clones, approximately 81% seen once. CDR1 PRHDT and CDR2 FYEKMQ come from the germline V gene (reference sequence). CDR3 size: 15 residues. The junction had 5 bases not matched to a gene; V was cut back by 4 bases and J by 2 bases. The sequence was collected from a human donor in a cohort sampled during active COVID-19. The rearrangement joins TRBV13 to TRBJ1-2; 9 nucleotides match TRBD1. Sequencing input: peripheral blood. CDR3 loop: CASSSTGGTNYGYTF. DNA of the CDR3: TGTGCCAGCAGCTCCACAGGGGGCACCAACTATGGCTACACCTTC.